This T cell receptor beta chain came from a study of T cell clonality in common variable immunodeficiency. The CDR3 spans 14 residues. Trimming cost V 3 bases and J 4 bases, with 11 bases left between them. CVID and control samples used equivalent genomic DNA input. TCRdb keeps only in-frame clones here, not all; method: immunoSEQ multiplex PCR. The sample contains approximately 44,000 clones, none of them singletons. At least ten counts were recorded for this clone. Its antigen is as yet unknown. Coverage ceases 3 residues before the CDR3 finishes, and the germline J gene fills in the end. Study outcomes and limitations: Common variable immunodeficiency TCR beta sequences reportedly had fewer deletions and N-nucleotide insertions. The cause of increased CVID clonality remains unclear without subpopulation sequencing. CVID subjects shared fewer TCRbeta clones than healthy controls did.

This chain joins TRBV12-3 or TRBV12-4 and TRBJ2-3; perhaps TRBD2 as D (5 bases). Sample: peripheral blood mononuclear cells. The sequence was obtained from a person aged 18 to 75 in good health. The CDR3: CASSFEGAADTQYF. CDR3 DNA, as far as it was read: TGTGCCAGCAGTTTTGAAGGAGCGGCAGATACG.